Below are 9 T cell receptor beta chains sequenced from a single sample in a study of PD-1 blockade in classical Hodgkin lymphoma. Sequencing used immunoSEQ multiplex PCR; TCRdb keeps in-frame clones, though not all of them. The sample has 25,000 to 30,000 clones, approximately 80% seen once; the top ten hold around 0.6%. Documented time point: cycle 4 day 1 (C4D1), after 6 weeks of nivolumab. All patients relapsed after autologous stem cell transplantation, and brentuximab vedotin exposure varied. CD4+ T cells were purified from thawed PBMCs by negative selection. Here the sequenced sample was CD4+ T cells from blood, taken before the fourth cycle of nivolumab. Receptors were obtained from a human donor with classical Hodgkin lymphoma.

The rearrangement joins TRBV6-1 to TRBJ1-2; D remains unclear. Deletions cut 2 bases from V and 2 bases from J, with 9 bases between. Germline CDR1 reads MNHNS; CDR2 reads SASEGT. CDR3 length: 14 amino acids. CDR3 protein: CASSERGPNYGYTF. Here the CDR3 DNA reads TGTGCCAGCAGTGAACGTGGCCCAAACTATGGCTACACCTTC.

This clone was recorded only once. The chain uses TRBV28 and TRBJ2-1; D is unclear. The V gene lost 5 bases and the J gene lost 4 bases, with 9 bases spanning the gap. The germline V gene encodes CDR1 MDHEN and CDR2 SYDVKM. The CDR3 runs to 13 residues. The DNA for the CDR3 is TGTGCCAGCAGTACATCTAGATACAATGAGCAGTTCTTC. Its protein is CASSTSRYNEQFF.

The rearrangement joins TRBV10-3 to TRBJ2-1; 9 bases align to TRBD2. Trimming cost V 6 bases and J 4 bases; bases outside gene matches: 10. The CDR3 is 16 amino acids. Germline V gene data show CDR1 as ENHRY and CDR2 as SYGVKD. The DNA of the CDR3 is TGTGCCATCAGGTCCGCAGCGGGAGGACAGTACAATGAGCAGTTCTTC. This codes for CAIRSAAGGQYNEQFF.

J is TRBJ2-2 and V is TRBV7-9; maybe TRBD1 (6 bases). Germline-derived CDR1 and CDR2 are SEHNR and FQNEAQ (reference sequence). The V end lost 3 bases, the J end lost 8 bases, and 10 bases lay between the germline ends. The CDR3 runs to 13 residues. The CDR3 region is CASSFQGKGELFF. The CDR3 nucleotides read TGTGCCAGCAGCTTTCAGGGGAAGGGGGAGCTGTTTTTT. Complete variable domain (other parts from reference TRBV7-9 and TRBJ2-2): DTGVSQNPRHKITKRGQNVTFRCDPISEHNRLYWYRQTLGQGPEFLTYFQNEAQLEKSRLLSDRFSAERPKGSFSTLEIQRTEQGDSAMYLCASSFQGKGELFFGEGSRLTVL.

The chain has TRBV5-4 and TRBJ1-3, with 7 bases fitting TRBD1. V trimming: 4 bases; J trimming: 0 bases; junction bases outside the gene matches: 4. CDR1 and CDR2 from the germline V gene are SGHNT and YYREEE (reference sequence). The CDR3 runs to 15 residues. CDR3 sequence: CASSLTGSSGNTIYF. DNA for the CDR3: TGTGCCAGCAGCCTGACAGGGAGCTCTGGAAACACCATATATTTT.

This chain uses TRBV6-5 with TRBJ2-7; 7 nucleotides align to TRBD1. J lost 3 bases, V lost 2 bases, and 7 bases had no gene match. Per germline, CDR1 MNHEY and CDR2 SVGAGI. The CDR3 has 15 residues. The CDR3 DNA follows: TGTGCCAGCAGTTACCTCCGGGGACAGAACTACGAGCAGTACTTC. Its translation is CASSYLRGQNYEQYF.

The V gene is TRBV10-3, the J gene TRBJ2-2, with 9 bases lining up with TRBD1. Germline-derived CDR1 and CDR2 are ENHRY and SYGVKD. CDR3 size: 14 residues. V dropped 9 bases and J dropped 7; count of bases not matched to a gene: 9. The CDR3, as DNA: TGTGCCATGGGGACAGGGCAGGAGAGCGGGGAGCTGTTTTTT. The encoded protein is CAMGTGQESGELFF.

The CDR3 DNA is TGTGCCAGCAGTTACTCGACTGTCACACCCTCCTACGAGCAGTACTTC. It yields the protein CASSYSTVTPSYEQYF. The chain links TRBV6-5 to TRBJ2-7, with unresolved D. CDR1 MNHEY and CDR2 SVGAGI come from the germline V gene. This CDR3 is built from 16 residues. V lost 0 bases and J 0 bases, leaving 12 bases between the germline ends.

The chain carries TRBV5-1 and TRBJ1-6; D may be TRBD1 (6 bases). Deletions cut 1 base from V and 10 bases from J, with 15 bases between. The V gene's germline CDR1 is SGHRS and CDR2 YFSETQ. This CDR3 comprises 15 residues. This CDR3 is CASSLSGGGRSPLHF. The DNA of the CDR3 is TGCGCCAGCAGCTTGTCTGGGGGGGGGCGCTCACCCCTCCACTTT.